Listed below are T cell receptor beta chains from one sample, sequenced in a study of OX40 agonist ivuxolimab in advanced cancers. Here immunoSEQ multiplex PCR was the method, and the copy in TCRdb shows in-frame clones only, minus some. The sample holds some 61,000 clones, about 77% seen once. The sample was CD4+ or CD8+ T cells sorted from blood, taken in a trial of the OX40 agonist ivuxolimab. Receptors originate from an adult with an advanced solid tumor such as melanoma, head and neck, liver or kidney cancer. CDR3s include the opening cysteine and the closing phenylalanine or tryptophan. Fields, in order: clone size, J gene, D gene, CDR3 length, V gene, CDR3 DNA, CDR3 protein. A D gene is named only where the DNA matches it firmly. Size is stated for part of the rows, as once, few or many counts, or as a class when the clone is expanded.

size: -
J: TRBJ2-7
D: TRBD1
length: 15
V: TRBV5-1
DNA: TGCGCCAGCAGCCTGGGGGGACAGGGCAATTACGAGCAGTACTTC
CDR3: CASSLGGQGNYEQYF

size: -
J: TRBJ1-5
D: TRBD1
length: 16
V: TRBV4-1
DNA: TGCGCCAGCAGCCAAGGAGCGAGGGGGCCAGGGAAGCCCCAGCATTTT
CDR3: CASSQGARGPGKPQHF

size: -
J: TRBJ1-5
D: -
length: 16
V: TRBV10-3
DNA: TGTGCCATCAGTACTGCCCCTTATCCTAGCAATCAGCCCCAGCATTTT
CDR3: CAISTAPYPSNQPQHF

size: -
J: TRBJ1-1
D: -
length: 14
V: TRBV29-1
DNA: TGCAGCGGATCCTCGGTCGGGGGGGCGACTGAAGCTTTCTTT
CDR3: CSGSSVGGATEAFF

size: -
J: TRBJ1-1
D: -
length: 13
V: TRBV7-9
DNA: TGTGCCAGCAGCTTAAGGACGGACACTGAAGCTTTCTTT
CDR3: CASSLRTDTEAFF

size: -
J: TRBJ2-7
D: TRBD2
length: 15
V: TRBV14
DNA: TGTGCCAGCAGCCAGATACTAGCGGGAGGTCACGAGCAGTACTTC
CDR3: CASSQILAGGHEQYF

size: once
J: TRBJ2-4
D: TRBD1
length: 14
V: TRBV29-1
DNA: TGCAGCGTCGATACAGGGGGCAGGGAAAACATTCAGTACTTC
CDR3: CSVDTGGRENIQYF

size: -
J: TRBJ2-5
D: TRBD1
length: 16
V: TRBV18
DNA: TGTGCCAGCTCACCACTTACAGGGGGCGCGGGAGAGACCCAGTACTTC
CDR3: CASSPLTGGAGETQYF

size: -
J: TRBJ2-2
D: -
length: 15
V: TRBV6-5
DNA: TGTGCCAGCAGTGCCTACAACGCGAACACCGGGGAGCTGTTTTTT
CDR3: CASSAYNANTGELFF

size: -
J: TRBJ1-6
D: -
length: 12
V: TRBV2
DNA: TGTGCCAGCAGTGGGACGACCGACACCCTCCACTTT
CDR3: CASSGTTDTLHF

size: -
J: TRBJ2-7
D: TRBD2
length: 16
V: TRBV27
DNA: TGTGCCAGCAGTCTATTATCTAGCGGGACTATTCGCGAGCAGTACTTC
CDR3: CASSLLSSGTIREQYF

size: once
J: TRBJ2-6
D: -
length: 16
V: TRBV5-4
DNA: TGTGCCAGCAGCCTATGGACCTCCTCTGGGGCCAACGTCCTGACTTTC
CDR3: CASSLWTSSGANVLTF

size: -
J: TRBJ2-7
D: TRBD1
length: 16
V: TRBV5-8
DNA: TGTGCCAGCAGCTTGGGTGCAGGGGGCGTTACCTACGAGCAGTACTTC
CDR3: CASSLGAGGVTYEQYF

size: -
J: TRBJ1-2
D: TRBD1
length: 16
V: TRBV4-1
DNA: TGCGCCAGCAGCCAAGACGGACAGGGAATGAACTATGGCTACACCTTC
CDR3: CASSQDGQGMNYGYTF

size: -
J: TRBJ2-7
D: TRBD2
length: 15
V: TRBV7-2
DNA: TGTGCCAGCAGCCTATTTAGCGGGGCCGCCTACGAGCAGTACTTC
CDR3: CASSLFSGAAYEQYF

size: -
J: TRBJ2-7
D: TRBD1
length: 14
V: TRBV30
DNA: TGTGCCTGGGACCGGGACAGGGTGACCCACGAGCAGTACTTC
CDR3: CAWDRDRVTHEQYF

size: -
J: TRBJ2-5
D: TRBD2
length: 13
V: TRBV7-2
DNA: TGTGCCAGCAGCTTTAGCGGGCAAGAGACCCAGTACTTC
CDR3: CASSFSGQETQYF

size: once
J: TRBJ2-3
D: -
length: 14
V: TRBV7-2
DNA: TGTGCCAGCAGCCCGATGGACCCCACAGATACGCAGTATTTT
CDR3: CASSPMDPTDTQYF

size: few
J: TRBJ1-2
D: -
length: 13
V: TRBV10-1
DNA: TGCGCCAGCAGTTTCGGACGGGAAGGTGGCTACACCTTC
CDR3: CASSFGREGGYTF

size: -
J: TRBJ2-1
D: TRBD2
length: 19
V: TRBV7-9
DNA: TGTGCCAGCAGCCCTGCCCCGAGCGGGGGGAAAAGCTCCTACAATGAGCAGTTCTTC
CDR3: CASSPAPSGGKSSYNEQFF

size: -
J: TRBJ2-5
D: TRBD2
length: 14
V: TRBV4-1
DNA: TGCGCCAGCCGGACTAGCCTGTACCAAGAGACCCAGTACTTC
CDR3: CASRTSLYQETQYF

size: -
J: TRBJ2-2
D: -
length: 14
V: TRBV7-7
DNA: TGTGCTAGCAGCCCTGGGACGAACACCGGGGAGCTGTTTTTT
CDR3: CASSPGTNTGELFF

size: -
J: TRBJ2-3
D: -
length: 15
V: TRBV4-1
DNA: TGCGCCAGCAGCCAATCGGGACAAAGAACAGATACGCAGTATTTT
CDR3: CASSQSGQRTDTQYF

size: -
J: TRBJ1-2
D: -
length: 14
V: TRBV28
DNA: TGTGCCAGCAGTTCGGGTCCCCTTTTGGATGGCTACACCTTC
CDR3: CASSSGPLLDGYTF

size: -
J: TRBJ2-1
D: -
length: 17
V: TRBV5-1
DNA: TGCGCCAGCAGCTTGGAAATTTCGGGGGGCATGTACAATGAGCAGTTCTTC
CDR3: CASSLEISGGMYNEQFF

size: -
J: TRBJ2-7
D: -
length: 12
V: TRBV30
DNA: TGTGCCTGGAGTGTACGACTTGACGAGCAGTACTTC
CDR3: CAWSVRLDEQYF

size: -
J: TRBJ1-2
D: TRBD1
length: 17
V: TRBV13
DNA: TGTGCCAGCAGCTTGCGGCTCCAACAGGGGATTAACTATGGCTACACCTTC
CDR3: CASSLRLQQGINYGYTF

size: -
J: TRBJ2-5
D: -
length: 13
V: TRBV29-1
DNA: TGCAGCGTTGAAGCCGGCAGTGAAGAGACCCAGTACTTC
CDR3: CSVEAGSEETQYF

size: -
J: TRBJ2-1
D: -
length: 14
V: TRBV7-2
DNA: TGTGCCAGCAGCCCCCAGCCGGGCTACAATGAGCAGTTCTTC
CDR3: CASSPQPGYNEQFF

size: -
J: TRBJ1-1
D: -
length: 16
V: TRBV6-5
DNA: TGTGCCAGCAGTTACTCCTTCGGACAGCGGAACACTGAAGCTTTCTTT
CDR3: CASSYSFGQRNTEAFF

size: -
J: TRBJ1-1
D: -
length: 13
V: TRBV18
DNA: TGTGCCAGCTCACCACCGACCAGAACTGAAGCTTTCTTT
CDR3: CASSPPTRTEAFF

size: -
J: TRBJ2-1
D: -
length: 16
V: TRBV7-3
DNA: TGTGCCAGCAGCTTAGCTAGTGCAAGCTCCTACAATGAGCAGTTCTTC
CDR3: CASSLASASSYNEQFF

size: -
J: TRBJ2-3
D: TRBD2
length: 14
V: TRBV7-6
DNA: TGTGCCAGCACCCGGGGGGGTAACACAGATACGCAGTATTTT
CDR3: CASTRGGNTDTQYF

size: -
J: TRBJ2-6
D: -
length: 19
V: TRBV7-6
DNA: TGTGCCAGCAGCTTAGCGGGGGCGGGGGACCCCTCTGGGGCCAACGTCCTGACTTTC
CDR3: CASSLAGAGDPSGANVLTF

size: -
J: TRBJ2-5
D: -
length: 13
V: TRBV7-9
DNA: TGTGCCAGCAGCTTAGACCTCCTGGAGACCCAGTACTTC
CDR3: CASSLDLLETQYF

size: -
J: TRBJ2-5
D: TRBD2
length: 15
V: TRBV19
DNA: TGTGCCAGTAGTAGAGGACTAGCGGACCAAGAGACCCAGTACTTC
CDR3: CASSRGLADQETQYF

size: -
J: TRBJ1-1
D: -
length: 13
V: TRBV7-9
DNA: TGTGCCAGCAGCCCCCGGGGTCGGACTGAAGCTTTCTTT
CDR3: CASSPRGRTEAFF

size: -
J: TRBJ2-5
D: TRBD2
length: 19
V: TRBV5-1
DNA: TGCGCCAGCAGCACGGGACTAGCGGGAGGTCTTATTGAGTGGGAGACCCAGTACTTC
CDR3: CASSTGLAGGLIEWETQYF

size: -
J: TRBJ2-5
D: -
length: 11
V: TRBV30
DNA: TGTGCCTGGAGTGTAGGGGAGACCCAGTACTTC
CDR3: CAWSVGETQYF

size: once
J: TRBJ2-1
D: -
length: 16
V: TRBV4-1
DNA: TGCGCCAGCAGCCGGAATTCGGGGAGCTCCTACAATGAGCAGTTCTTC
CDR3: CASSRNSGSSYNEQFF

size: -
J: TRBJ1-6
D: -
length: 14
V: TRBV6-1
DNA: TGTGCCAGCAGTGCAGGGTCATATAATTCACCCCTCCACTTT
CDR3: CASSAGSYNSPLHF

size: few
J: TRBJ1-6
D: -
length: 13
V: TRBV7-9
DNA: TGTGCCAGCAGCTTAAACGTCGGATCACCCCTCCACTTT
CDR3: CASSLNVGSPLHF

size: -
J: TRBJ1-5
D: -
length: 16
V: TRBV19
DNA: TGTGCCAGTACCCAGGGTCGGAACCCTAGCAATCAGCCCCAGCATTTT
CDR3: CASTQGRNPSNQPQHF

size: -
J: TRBJ2-2
D: TRBD2
length: 15
V: TRBV7-3
DNA: TGTGCCAGCAGCCGTACTTCAAGCGGGGCATTGGAGCTGTTTTTT
CDR3: CASSRTSSGALELFF

size: once
J: TRBJ2-3
D: -
length: 15
V: TRBV12-5
DNA: TGTGCTAGTGGTTTAGGACTAACTAGCACAGATACGCAGTATTTT
CDR3: CASGLGLTSTDTQYF

size: -
J: TRBJ2-1
D: -
length: 14
V: TRBV4-1
DNA: TGCGCCAGCAGCCAAGGCCGGGACGGCCGGGGGCAGTTCTTC
CDR3: CASSQGRDGRGQFF

size: many
J: TRBJ2-4
D: TRBD1
length: 15
V: TRBV28
DNA: TGTGCCAGCAGCCGCCGGACAGGGGGCCGGAACATTCAGTACTTC
CDR3: CASSRRTGGRNIQYF

size: -
J: TRBJ1-1
D: TRBD1
length: 14
V: TRBV7-9
DNA: TGTGCCAGCAGCTTATCGGCAGGGGGTACTGAAGCTTTCTTT
CDR3: CASSLSAGGTEAFF

size: -
J: TRBJ2-2
D: -
length: 16
V: TRBV19
DNA: TGTGCCAGTACCCCCCAGGGCAGGGCGAACACCGGGGAGCTGTTTTTT
CDR3: CASTPQGRANTGELFF

size: -
J: TRBJ1-1
D: TRBD1
length: 13
V: TRBV6-5
DNA: TGTGCCAGCCACAGGGGGCGAAACACTGAAGCTTTCTTT
CDR3: CASHRGRNTEAFF

size: -
J: TRBJ2-1
D: -
length: 12
V: TRBV2
DNA: TGTGCCAGCAGTCAGGGGATTGGTGAGCAGTTCTTC
CDR3: CASSQGIGEQFF

size: -
J: TRBJ2-3
D: TRBD1
length: 16
V: TRBV5-1
DNA: TGCGCCAGCAGCTTCGCCGGACAGGGTGAGGCAGATACGCAGTATTTT
CDR3: CASSFAGQGEADTQYF

size: -
J: TRBJ2-7
D: -
length: 14
V: TRBV6-5
DNA: TGTGCCAGCAGTTACGACAGAGGGGGACACGAGCAGTACTTC
CDR3: CASSYDRGGHEQYF

size: -
J: TRBJ1-6
D: TRBD1
length: 18
V: TRBV4-1
DNA: TGCGCCAGCAGCCAAGCATTGGCAGGGGGATTTATTAATTCACCCCTCCACTTT
CDR3: CASSQALAGGFINSPLHF

size: -
J: TRBJ2-2
D: TRBD1
length: 15
V: TRBV19
DNA: TGTGCCAGTAGTATGGGGCCGACAGGGTCCGGGGAGCTGTTTTTT
CDR3: CASSMGPTGSGELFF

size: -
J: TRBJ2-7
D: -
length: 14
V: TRBV18
DNA: TGTGCCAGCTCACCAACCGGTACAGACTACGAGCAGTACTTC
CDR3: CASSPTGTDYEQYF

size: -
J: TRBJ2-1
D: -
length: 12
V: TRBV7-3
DNA: TGTGCCAGCAGCCCAGACAAGCATGAGCAGTTCTTC
CDR3: CASSPDKHEQFF

size: -
J: TRBJ2-1
D: TRBD2
length: 15
V: TRBV11-3
DNA: TGTGCCAGCAGCTCGCCTATAGCGGGCCGAAATGAGCAGTTCTTC
CDR3: CASSSPIAGRNEQFF

size: -
J: TRBJ2-3
D: -
length: 16
V: TRBV12-2
DNA: TGTGCAAGTCGCTCAAACGGGGCGGCCCACATGGATACGCAGTATTTT
CDR3: CASRSNGAAHMDTQYF